One T cell receptor beta chain is described in this entry. The antigen is undetermined. One end of the junction is discordant with germline, which a read error may explain. Some clones are missing from TCRdb's copy, which holds only in-frame ones; the method was immunoSEQ multiplex PCR. The data show some 170,000 clones, roughly 89% seen once. This specimen comes from a study of T cell responses to AZD1222 COVID-19 vaccine. Study context: Second-dose timings of about 4 or about 12 weeks were pooled.

There are 20 residues in the CDR3. Germline V gene data show CDR1 as LNHDA and CDR2 as SQIVND (reference sequence). Study-level points and caveats: Spike-specific TCRs gained breadth and depth after people received two AZD1222 doses. The study reported that nearly half of spike-specific TCRs target unmutated variant regions.

The material was peripheral blood, obtained on day 0 of AZD1222 vaccination. This chain connects TRBV19 to TRBJ2-2; 12 bases are a match to TRBD2. The sequence came from an adult in good health. In DNA form, the CDR3 reads TGTGCCAGTTGTATGGGCTTAATTGGACTAGCGGGACCGGGGACCGGGGAGCTGTTTTTT. It codes for CASCMGLIGLAGPGTGELFF.